What follows is one T cell receptor (beta chain) and its context. Its recognized antigen is unknown. Qualities for individual bases were not recorded, and no much larger clone is one base off. These data come from a study of STAT5B mutations in CD4+ large granular lymphocyte leukemia (dated by TCRdb to between 2020 and 2023). About the full investigation: Among the healthy controls, the CDR3 'QG' motif was associated with a particular HLA allele. The study compared the TCRbeta repertoires of patients with CD4+ T-cell large granular lymphocyte leukemia against the TCRbeta repertoires of healthy blood donors. Flow cytometry on FACSCanto II or FACSVerse confirmed that purified fractions exceeded 95% purity among lymphocytes.

The healthy control group was made up of roughly 34 blood donors, and the Finnish Red Cross blood service supplied their buffy coats. All TCR-sequenced material derived from peripheral blood: patient blood samples and healthy donor buffy coats. Ficoll-Hypaque gradient centrifugation was used to isolate peripheral blood mononuclear cells. CD4+ cells were magnetically purified from the buffy coats of healthy controls. Genomic DNA was extracted using the Gentra Puregene Cell and Tissue kit, and a Qubit 2.0 fluorometer was used to quantify it. The study at large found these results: The data were not HLA-matched, and the relatively small sample size could explain the higher clonality seen in CD4+ compared with CD8+ T-LGLL. Enrichment of TRBV06-family usage was observed among the top patient clones (8/27) relative to healthy controls (2/35). Main leukemic clonotypes were private to each patient, although 20% to 25% of the main leukemic clonotypes were found at low frequency in the non-leukemic repertoires of other patients. CD4-sorted patient repertoires appeared more clonal than healthy CD4+ repertoires, and this difference persisted after removing the putative leukemic clones.

TCRbeta rearrangements were sequenced from genomic DNA using the immunoSEQ assay at survey resolution. Per the original workflow: In the TCR sequencing data, the lowest productive clonotype frequency that could be detected was 2.59 x 10-5. Analyses included only productive TCRbeta rearrangements, meaning complete and in-frame sequences. Sample clonality was computed as Simpson clonality in the immunoSEQ Analyzer version 3.0. Based on frequency, clones were grouped as very rare, small, medium, large (1-20%) or hyperexpanded (>20%). Generation probabilities were estimated with OLGA 1.2.3, V-gene circos plots were made with VDJtools, specificities were looked up in VDJdb, and CDR3 motifs were identified with GLIPH. Held by TCRdb, this immuneACCESS table contains in-frame sequences only and omits some clones. Under half of the omission traces to an unresolved V gene where checked; the cause of the rest is unknown. That table supplies the V and J calls and clone size; D and trimming were determined from the DNA. This sample lists 30,000 to 40,000 clones; 76% were detected once. The ten largest clonotypes hold roughly 7.7% of the sample.

The CDR3 runs 15 residues from the cysteine to the phenylalanine. Only the CDR3 DNA is retained, 45 bases long and in frame from the first base. The germline V gene yields MGHRA for CDR1 and YSYEKL for CDR2. Trimming costs V 4 bases and J 4 bases, and their ends lie 14 bases apart. This sequence was found in a human donor in good health. Sequencing was performed on CD4+ T cells from blood buffy coats. The rearranged segments are TRBV4-1 and TRBJ2-1; the D gene lacks a confident call. The DNA sequence follows: TGCGCCAGCAGCCCCAGTGGCTCCGGTTACAATGAGCAGTTCTTC. This yields the protein CASSPSGSGYNEQFF.